Below, 27 T cell receptor beta chains from the same sample are listed, as sequenced in a study of T cells after yellow fever vaccination. TCRdb processed the 5' RACE reads anew with MiXCR; each CDR3 protein has one entry. Of more than 350,000 distinct CDR3 sequences in the sample, approximately 10% were seen once. The starting material was PBMCs, obtained on the day of the first yellow fever vaccination. All receptors come from a man between 18 and 35 years old who received the YFV17D yellow fever vaccine.

This clonotype was detected a few times. The V gene is TRBV5-1, the J gene TRBJ1-1, with TRBD1 identical over 8 bases. The ends lost 0 bases at V and 4 bases at J; junction bases unmatched: 5. CDR3 length equals 15 residues. Germline values: CDR1 SGHRS, CDR2 YFSETQ. The CDR3 nucleotides are TGCGCCAGCAGCTTGGACGGGACAGGACTCACTGAAGCTTTCTTT. Residues: CASSLDGTGLTEAFF.

The chain combines TRBV7-2 with TRBJ1-2, with D hard to call. The germline gives CDR1 SGHTA, CDR2 FQGNSA. The V end lost 3 bases, the J end lost 9 bases, and 8 bases lay between the germline ends. CDR3 length: 11 residues. The CDR3 loop is CASSFDGSYTF. The CDR3 bases are TGTGCCAGCAGCTTTGATGGTAGCTACACCTTC. The full variable domain, its missing parts supplied by reference TRBV7-2 and TRBJ1-2, is GAGVSQSPSNKVTEKGKDVELRCDPISGHTALYWYRQSLGQGLEFLIYFQGNSAPDKSGLPSDRFSAERTGGSVSTLTIQRTQQEDSAVYLCASSFDGSYTFGSGTRLTVV.

The rearrangement uses TRBV18 and TRBJ2-3; 9 nucleotides line up with TRBD1. This CDR3 contains 15 residues. Germline values: CDR1 KGHSH, CDR2 LQKENI. V gave up 6 bases and J gave up 4 bases; unmatched junction bases: 8. CDR3 protein: CASSPPGQGSDTQYF. DNA for the CDR3: TGTGCCAGCTCGCCCCCGGGACAGGGTTCAGATACGCAGTATTTT.

The chain combines TRBV18 with TRBJ2-7; 7 nucleotides agree with TRBD1. The CDR3 is 13 amino acids. V gave up 6 bases and J gave up 4 bases; unmatched junction bases: 6. Germline V gene data show CDR1 as KGHSH and CDR2 as LQKENI. The CDR3 nucleotides read TGTGCCAGCTCCCGGGACAGTTATTACGAGCAGTACTTC. This codes for CASSRDSYYEQYF. Combining the CDR3 with reference TRBV18 and TRBJ2-7 gives the whole variable domain NAGVMQNPRHLVRRRGQEARLRCSPMKGHSHVYWYRQLPEEGLKFMVYLQKENIIDESGMPKERFSAEFPKEGPSILRIQQVVRGDSAAYFCASSRDSYYEQYFGPGTRLTVT.

The chain recombines TRBV6-6 with TRBJ1-1, with TRBD1 as a possible D gene (6 bases). V lost 11 bases, J lost 3 bases, and 13 bases lay in between. Germline V gene lookup returns CDR1 MNHNY and CDR2 SVGAGI (reference sequence). This CDR3 has 12 amino acids. This CDR3 reads CAGGGLDTEAFF. In nucleotides, the CDR3 is TGTGCCGGCGGGGGGCTCGACACTGAAGCTTTCTTT.

This clonotype was seen many times. The chain links TRBV20-1 to TRBJ2-3; a possible D gene is TRBD2 (5 bases). With 0 bases removed from V and 3 bases from J, the gap between germline ends came to 7 bases. Germline V gene sequence: CDR1 DFQATT, CDR2 SNEGSKA (reference sequence). CDR3 length: 13 residues. The CDR3 DNA follows: TGCAGTGCTAGAGAATCGGGAACAGATACGCAGTATTTT. It encodes CSARESGTDTQYF.

This clonotype was seen ten or more times. The chain recombines TRBV20-1 with TRBJ2-3, with D uncertain. The CDR3 runs 15 residues. V gave up 0 bases and J gave up 3 bases, with 13 bases separating them. Germline CDR1 is DFQATT and CDR2 is SNEGSKA (reference sequence). CDR3 nucleotide sequence: TGCAGTGCTAGAGATAGGGCGGTGGGAACAGATACGCAGTATTTT. It is translated as CSARDRAVGTDTQYF.

The J gene is TRBJ2-1, the V gene TRBV7-3; no clear D. V was cut by 2 bases and J by 8 bases, with 10 bases left in between. The CDR3 covers 13 residues. Germline CDR1 is SGHTA and CDR2 is FQGTGA. CDR3 loop: CASSLRKGDEQFF. The CDR3 coding sequence is TGTGCCAGCAGCTTACGCAAGGGCGATGAGCAGTTCTTC.

This clonotype was observed a few times. This chain links TRBV7-2 with TRBJ1-5; no reliable D call. V gave up 2 bases and J gave up 7 bases, with 6 bases separating them. The CDR3 spans 12 residues. Germline CDR1 is SGHTA and CDR2 is FQGNSA. The CDR3 loop reads CASSLPGQPQHF. In nucleotides, the CDR3 is TGTGCCAGCAGCTTACCGGGACAGCCCCAGCATTTT.

The sample holds a few counts of this clonotype. The V and J genes are TRBV7-3 and TRBJ1-1; D is uncertain. From germline, CDR1 is SGHTA and CDR2 FQGTGA. The CDR3 length is 15 residues. Trimming cost V 3 bases and J 3 bases, with 14 bases left between them. This chain's CDR3 is CASSLGLGRDTEAFF. CDR3 nucleotides: TGTGCCAGCAGCTTGGGTCTCGGACGCGACACTGAAGCTTTCTTT.

This chain connects TRBV18 to TRBJ2-1; D unclear. Trimming took off 3 bases at V and 7 bases at J, with 10 bases between the two ends. The length of the CDR3 is 13 residues. CDR1 and CDR2 (germline): KGHSH, LQKENI. Here the CDR3 DNA reads TGTGCCAGCTCACCCGCCTCGCGAAATGAGCAGTTCTTC. This sequence encodes CASSPASRNEQFF.

This clonotype occurred a few times. The chain couples TRBV7-2 to TRBJ2-1, with 14 bases that match TRBD2. Germline-derived CDR1 and CDR2 are SGHTA and FQGNSA. The CDR3 consists of 16 residues. The junction had 8 bases not matched to a gene; V was cut back by 5 bases and J by 8 bases. CDR3 loop: CASSRGLAGALYEQFF. The CDR3 nucleotides read TGTGCCAGCAGCAGGGGACTAGCGGGGGCGCTTTATGAGCAGTTCTTC.

The rearrangement links TRBV29-1 to TRBJ2-1; TRBD2 matches at 12 bases. With V trimmed by 3 bases and J by 6 bases, 9 bases remained unmatched. Germline assignment: CDR1 SQVTM and CDR2 ANQGSEA. CDR3 length equals 16 residues. CDR3 bases: TGCAGCGTTGAGGTGGCTAGCGGGGGGGCGGGCAATGAGCAGTTCTTC. This gives the protein CSVEVASGGAGNEQFF.

A few counts support this clonotype. The chain joins TRBV6-4 to TRBJ2-6; no clear D. Trimming took 2 bases from V and 1 from J, leaving 3 bases between them. Germline V gene lookup returns CDR1 MRHNA and CDR2 SNTAGT. The CDR3 length is 14 residues. For the CDR3, the DNA is TGTGCCAGCAGTGACGGATCTGGGGCCAACGTCCTGACTTTC. The encoded protein is CASSDGSGANVLTF.

The chain is built from TRBV28 and TRBJ2-3; TRBD2 agrees at 7 bases. Germline trimming cut 5 bases from V and 1 base from J; bases unmatched to any gene: 9. CDR1 and CDR2 from the germline V gene are MDHEN and SYDVKM. This CDR3 is 16 amino acids long. This chain's CDR3 is CASSRPGAGGTDTQYF. The CDR3, as DNA: TGTGCCAGCAGTCGGCCGGGTGCGGGGGGCACAGATACGCAGTATTTT.

The chain joins TRBV7-6 to TRBJ2-7, with a possible D match to TRBD1 (7 bases). V lost 1 base and J lost 5, with 15 bases in between. The CDR3 runs to 15 residues. Per the germline V gene, CDR1 is SGHVS and CDR2 is FNYEAQ. The chain's CDR3 is CASSLGRDRVDEQYV. CDR3 sequence (DNA): TGTGCCAGCAGCTTAGGGCGGGACAGAGTAGACGAGCAGTACGTC.

For this clonotype: The junction does not match germline at one end; this may be a read error. The J gene is TRBJ2-1, the V gene TRBV6-1, with 8 bases identical to TRBD1. The germline CDR1 and CDR2 sequences are MNHNS and SASEGT. The CDR3 is 15 residues long. In nucleotides, the CDR3 is TGTGTCAGCAGTGAGTGGACAGGGTCCTACAATGAGCAGTTCTTC. The encoded protein is CVSSEWTGSYNEQFF.

This rearrangement joins TRBV7-2 to TRBJ2-3; TRBD2 agrees at 8 bases. The germline V gene has CDR1 SGHTA and CDR2 FQGNSA. The J segment lost 5 bases and the V segment lost 1 base, leaving 8 bases of the junction unmatched. This CDR3 has 16 residues. CDR3 loop: CASSLDRRGVKDTQYF. DNA of the CDR3: TGTGCCAGCAGCTTAGATCGGCGGGGGGTCAAAGATACGCAGTATTTT.

There are a few counts of this clonotype. J is TRBJ2-7 and V is TRBV5-6; 10 nucleotides match TRBD1. The CDR3 extends over 14 amino acids. CDR1 SGHDT and CDR2 YYEEEE come from the germline V gene. V lost 5 bases and J lost 6; bases outside the gene matches: 8. CDR3 sequence (DNA): TGTGCCAGCAGTATGGGACAGGGGTCGATCGAGCAGTACTTC. This gives the protein CASSMGQGSIEQYF.

This chain links TRBV20-1 with TRBJ2-1; 8 nucleotides match TRBD1. Losses at the gene ends were 6 bases for V and 7 bases for J; bases not matched to a gene: 14. The CDR3 spans 15 residues. Germline-derived CDR1 and CDR2 are DFQATT and SNEGSKA (reference sequence). The DNA for the CDR3 is TGCAGTGCCTACCCGGACAGGGATGGTAAGAATGAGCAGTTCTTC. Protein: CSAYPDRDGKNEQFF.

This clonotype was seen only a few times. V gene TRBV18 combines with J gene TRBJ1-1; D might be TRBD1 (6 bases). V lost 4 bases and J 5 bases, leaving 17 bases between the germline ends. Germline CDR1 and CDR2: KGHSH and LQKENI. The CDR3 covers 15 residues. CDR3 bases: TGTGCCAGCTCACTATCTACCGGGAGGGGGACTGAAGCTTTCTTT. Translated, it gives CASSLSTGRGTEAFF. The entire variable domain, with the rest obtained from reference TRBV18 and TRBJ1-1, is as follows: NAGVMQNPRHLVRRRGQEARLRCSPMKGHSHVYWYRQLPEEGLKFMVYLQKENIIDESGMPKERFSAEFPKEGPSILRIQQVVRGDSAAYFCASSLSTGRGTEAFFGQGTRLTVV.

This chain connects TRBV7-8 to TRBJ2-1, with D perhaps matching TRBD1 (5 bases). The CDR3 consists of 13 residues. Looked up from germline, CDR1 is SGHVS and CDR2 is FQNEAQ. The germline V and J ends were trimmed by 4 bases and 8 bases, with 12 bases remaining between them. The DNA of the CDR3 is TGTGCCAGCAGCTCAAGGGGTGCGGATGAGCAGTTCTTC. Translated, it gives CASSSRGADEQFF.

The rearrangement joins TRBV28 to TRBJ1-5, with 8 bases lining up with TRBD1. Unmatched junction bases numbered 20, after V lost 6 bases and J lost 4 bases. The CDR3 totals 19 residues. Germline CDR1 reads MDHEN; CDR2 reads SYDVKM. In DNA, the CDR3 is TGTGCCAGCAGAAACAGACCAGGACAGGGAGGGTGGTTAAATCAGCCCCAGCATTTT. Translating it yields CASRNRPGQGGWLNQPQHF.

This clonotype was picked up many times. V is TRBV19 and J is TRBJ2-7, with D hard to call. V was trimmed by 0 bases and J by 0 bases, leaving 3 bases between them. Germline CDR1 reads LNHDA; CDR2 reads SQIVND (reference sequence). The CDR3 extends over 13 amino acids. As DNA, the CDR3 is TGTGCCAGTAGTATAGAGGCCTCCTACGAGCAGTACTTC. Translating gives CASSIEASYEQYF.

This clonotype was counted at least ten times. As DNA, the CDR3 is TGTGCCACCAGTGATTACAGGGAGACCACAGATACGCAGTATTTT. Its translation: CATSDYRETTDTQYF. The V and J genes are TRBV24-1 and TRBJ2-3, with a tentative D call TRBD1 (6 bases). This CDR3 has 15 residues. The V gene's germline CDR1 is KGHDR and CDR2 SFDVKD. Between the trimmed V and J ends, which lost 2 bases and 2 bases, there was a span of 10 bases.

This clonotype was seen a few times. The J gene is TRBJ2-4, the V gene TRBV12-3 or TRBV12-4; possibly TRBD1 for D (6 bases). The V gene lost 6 bases and the J gene lost 0 bases, with 12 bases spanning the gap. The CDR3 has 15 amino acids. The DNA for the CDR3 is TGTGCCAGCAGGGACAGCCAAATAGCCAAAAACATTCAGTACTTC. Translating gives CASRDSQIAKNIQYF.

The chain combines TRBV7-9 with TRBJ1-5; a possible D gene is TRBD1 (6 bases). V was pared by 1 base and J by 4 bases, with 8 bases between. The V gene's germline CDR1 is SEHNR and CDR2 FQNEAQ (reference sequence). The CDR3 has 14 residues. CDR3 amino acids: CASSLDRANQPQHF. The CDR3, as DNA: TGTGCCAGCAGCTTAGACAGGGCAAATCAGCCCCAGCATTTT.